Included here is one T cell receptor beta chain sequence, with context. No antigen is known for it. The repertoire was sequenced with immunoSEQ multiplex PCR; TCRdb's copy has only in-frame clones and lacks some. The sample lists 20,000 to 30,000 clones, approximately 70% occurring once. Germline V lookup: CDR1 LNHDA, CDR2 SQIVND (reference sequence). V dropped 7 bases and J dropped 1 base, with 20 bases sitting between them. The CDR3 contains 17 residues. This sample stems from a study of OX40 agonist ivuxolimab in advanced cancers. At the level of the study: Patients were treated with intravenous ivuxolimab, dosed at 0.01 to 10 mg/kg and infused every 2 weeks.

Study results and limitations: At 0.1 to 3.0 mg/kg and by week 6, clonal expansion occurred in CD4+ and CD8+ blood T cells.

Sequencing used CD4+ or CD8+ T cells sorted from blood, obtained in a trial of the OX40 agonist ivuxolimab. The chain uses TRBV19 and TRBJ1-5, with unresolved D. This TCR was recovered from an adult with an advanced solid tumor such as melanoma, head and neck, liver or kidney cancer. As DNA, the CDR3 is TGTGCCAGTACCCCAGTTTTCTCTGAGGGAAGCAATCAGCCCCAGCATTTT. It translates to CASTPVFSEGSNQPQHF. Looking up the rest from reference TRBV19 and TRBJ1-5 gives the full variable domain: DGGITQSPKYLFRKEGQNVTLSCEQNLNHDAMYWYRQDPGQGLRLIYYSQIVNDFQKGDIAEGYSVSREKKESFPLTVTSAQKNPTAFYLCASTPVFSEGSNQPQHFGDGTRLSIL.